Listed below are T cell receptor beta chains from one sample, sequenced in a study of identical twins. In TCRdb, the 5' RACE reads were re-called with MiXCR into one record per CDR3 protein. The data hold more than 400,000 distinct CDR3 sequences, with roughly 15% observed a single time. The same data also went into a second study, on yellow fever vaccine responses in identical twins.

The sample comprised CD4+ T cells sorted from blood. Source of these receptors: a woman between 18 and 29 years old in good health. CDR3s include the opening cysteine and the closing phenylalanine or tryptophan. A D gene is named only where the DNA matches it firmly. Where a row states a size, it is once, few, many or the class of an expanded clone; other rows omit it.

j_call	clone_size	v_call	d_call	cdr3_aa	cdr3_nt
TRBJ2-5	-	TRBV27	-	CASSHLRGVGQETQYF	TGTGCCAGCAGCCACCTTAGGGGCGTAGGACAAGAGACCCAGTACTTC
TRBJ1-1	-	TRBV11-3	-	CASSLELGTAFF	TGTGCCAGCAGCTTAGAGTTGGGTACGGCTTTCTTT
TRBJ1-6	-	TRBV14	TRBD1	CASRHGTGGGSPLHF	TGTGCCAGCAGACATGGGACAGGGGGAGGTTCACCCCTCCACTTT
TRBJ2-7	few	TRBV28	-	CASSPGGYRSEQYF	TGTGCCAGCAGCCCAGGGGGGTATCGGTCCGAGCAGTACTTC
TRBJ1-2	-	TRBV5-1	-	CASSARDGYGYTF	TGCGCCAGCAGCGCCCGGGACGGCTATGGCTACACCTTC
TRBJ2-1	-	TRBV5-1	-	CASSLSPGTPYNEQFF	TGCGCCAGCAGCTTGTCTCCGGGTACCCCTTACAATGAGCAGTTCTTC
TRBJ2-2	many	TRBV11-2	TRBD2	CASSLDGLAAGTGELFF	TGTGCCAGCAGCTTAGATGGACTAGCGGCCGGGACCGGGGAGCTGTTTTTT
TRBJ1-4	-	TRBV6-1	TRBD1	CASRSGTGEGKLFF	TGTGCCAGCAGGTCCGGGACAGGGGAGGGAAAACTGTTTTTT
TRBJ2-3	-	TRBV11-2	TRBD1	CASCFPARRDRGTDTQYF	TGTGCCAGCTGCTTCCCCGCCCGCCGGGACAGGGGCACAGATACGCAGTATTTT
TRBJ2-1	-	TRBV24-1	TRBD1	CATSDLLDRGNEQFF	TGTGCCACCAGTGATTTGTTAGACAGGGGCAATGAGCAGTTCTTC
TRBJ2-3	few	TRBV5-1	-	CASSSGPSGSTDTQYF	TGCGCCAGCAGCTCCGGGCCTTCGGGGAGCACAGATACGCAGTATTTT
TRBJ2-3	-	TRBV7-7	-	CASSRSTADTQYF	TGTGCCAGCAGCAGATCGACAGCAGATACGCAGTATTTT
TRBJ2-3	few	TRBV3-1	-	CATGTPRTDTQYF	TGTGCCACCGGGACTCCTCGCACAGATACGCAGTATTTT
TRBJ2-3	few	TRBV15	TRBD2	CATSTGTSGMTDTQYF	TGTGCCACCAGCACGGGGACTAGCGGGATGACAGATACGCAGTATTTT
TRBJ2-1	-	TRBV19	TRBD2	CASGSLAGGRVVF	TGTGCCAGTGGGAGTCTAGCGGGAGGTCGGGTCGTCTTC
TRBJ1-3	few	TRBV20-1	-	CSARYLGGGAGNTIYF	TGCAGTGCTAGATACCTTGGCGGAGGTGCTGGAAACACCATATATTTT
TRBJ1-1	many	TRBV29-1	-	CSGQGLNTEAFF	TGCAGCGGTCAGGGATTGAACACTGAAGCTTTCTTT
TRBJ2-5	few	TRBV20-1	TRBD2	CSARRLAKIQETQYF	TGCAGTGCTAGGAGACTAGCGAAAATACAAGAGACCCAGTACTTC
TRBJ1-5	few	TRBV5-6	-	CATSRGDQPQHF	TGTGCCACCTCAAGGGGTGATCAGCCCCAGCATTTT
TRBJ2-6	-	TRBV5-1	-	CASSFGQSSGANVLTF	TGCGCCAGCAGCTTTGGGCAATCCTCTGGGGCCAACGTCCTGACTTTC
TRBJ1-1	few	TRBV3-1	-	CACSQDSGGVWGRAEAFF	TGTGCCTGCAGCCAAGATTCGGGGGGCGTGTGGGGGCGCGCTGAAGCTTTCTTT